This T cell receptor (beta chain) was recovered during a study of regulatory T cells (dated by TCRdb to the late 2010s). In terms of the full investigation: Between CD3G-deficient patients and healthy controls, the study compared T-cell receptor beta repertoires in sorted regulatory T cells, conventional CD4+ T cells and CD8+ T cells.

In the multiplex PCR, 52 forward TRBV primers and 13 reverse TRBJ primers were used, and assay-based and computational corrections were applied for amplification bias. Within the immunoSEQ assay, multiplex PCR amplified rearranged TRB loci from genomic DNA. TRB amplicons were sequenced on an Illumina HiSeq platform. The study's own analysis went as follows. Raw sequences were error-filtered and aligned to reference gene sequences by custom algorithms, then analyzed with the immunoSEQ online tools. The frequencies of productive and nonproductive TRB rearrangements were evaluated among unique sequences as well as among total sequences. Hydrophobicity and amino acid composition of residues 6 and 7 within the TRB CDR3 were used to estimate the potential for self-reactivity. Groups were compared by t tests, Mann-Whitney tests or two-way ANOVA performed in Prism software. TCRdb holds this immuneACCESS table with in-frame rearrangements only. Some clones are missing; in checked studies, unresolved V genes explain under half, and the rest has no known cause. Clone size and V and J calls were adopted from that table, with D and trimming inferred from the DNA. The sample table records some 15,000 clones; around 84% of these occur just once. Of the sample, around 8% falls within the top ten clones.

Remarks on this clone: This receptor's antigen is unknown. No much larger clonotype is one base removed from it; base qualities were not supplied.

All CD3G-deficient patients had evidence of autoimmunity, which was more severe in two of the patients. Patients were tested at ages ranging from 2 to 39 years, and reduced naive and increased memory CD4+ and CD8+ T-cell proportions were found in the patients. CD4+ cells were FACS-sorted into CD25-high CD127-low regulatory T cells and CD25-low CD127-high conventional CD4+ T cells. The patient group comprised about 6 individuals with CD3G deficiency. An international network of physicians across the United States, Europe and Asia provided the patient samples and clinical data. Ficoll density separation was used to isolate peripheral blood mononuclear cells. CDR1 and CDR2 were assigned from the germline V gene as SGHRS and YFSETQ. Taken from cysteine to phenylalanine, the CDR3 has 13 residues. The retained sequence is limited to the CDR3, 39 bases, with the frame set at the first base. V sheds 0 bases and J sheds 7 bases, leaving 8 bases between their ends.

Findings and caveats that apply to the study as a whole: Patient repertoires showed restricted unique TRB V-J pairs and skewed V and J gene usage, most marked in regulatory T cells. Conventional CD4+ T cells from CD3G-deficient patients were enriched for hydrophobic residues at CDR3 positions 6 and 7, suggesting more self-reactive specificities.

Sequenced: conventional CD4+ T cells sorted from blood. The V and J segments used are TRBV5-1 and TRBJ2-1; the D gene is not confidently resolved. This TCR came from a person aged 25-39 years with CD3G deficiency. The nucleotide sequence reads TGCGCCAGCAGCTTGGATGAGCGTAATGAGCAGTTCTTC. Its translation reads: CASSLDERNEQFF.